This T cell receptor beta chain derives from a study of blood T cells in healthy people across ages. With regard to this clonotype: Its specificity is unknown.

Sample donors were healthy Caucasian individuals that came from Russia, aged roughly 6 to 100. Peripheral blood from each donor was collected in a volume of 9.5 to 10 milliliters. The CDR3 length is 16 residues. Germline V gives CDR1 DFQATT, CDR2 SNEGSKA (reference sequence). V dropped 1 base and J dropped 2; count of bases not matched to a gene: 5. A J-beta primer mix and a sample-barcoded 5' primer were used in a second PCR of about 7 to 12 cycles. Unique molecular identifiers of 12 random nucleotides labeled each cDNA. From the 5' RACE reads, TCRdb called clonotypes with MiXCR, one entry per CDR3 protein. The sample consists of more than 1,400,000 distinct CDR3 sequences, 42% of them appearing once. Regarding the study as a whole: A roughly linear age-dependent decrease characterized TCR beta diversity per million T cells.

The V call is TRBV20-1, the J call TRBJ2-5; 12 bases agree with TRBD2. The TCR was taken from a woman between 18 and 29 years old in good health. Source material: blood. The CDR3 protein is CSARGGGLAGQETQYF. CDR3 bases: TGCAGTGCTAGAGGGGGAGGACTAGCGGGGCAAGAGACCCAGTACTTC.